The 4 T cell receptor beta chains in this list originate from one sample, sequenced in a study of response to subunit inactivated influenza vaccine. One entry per CDR3 protein, called by TCRdb with MiXCR from the RT-PCR reads. The sample includes approximately 300,000 distinct CDR3 sequences, roughly 20% seen only once; the top ten take 10%. Sample: PBMCs from blood, taken around 22 months after vaccination. Receptor source: a man in his fifties or sixties who received an inactivated influenza vaccine.

This clonotype was detected a few times. V usage is TRBV10-3 and J usage is TRBJ1-4, with 9 bases that match TRBD1. V dropped 10 bases and J dropped 3; count of bases not matched to a gene: 3. This CDR3 contains 13 residues. Germline loops: CDR1 ENHRY, CDR2 SYGVKD. This CDR3 reads CATQGAANEKLFF. CDR3 nucleotides: TGTGCCACACAGGGGGCGGCTAATGAAAAACTGTTTTTT.

This clonotype came up many times. The chain couples TRBV28 to TRBJ2-3; 11 bases are shared with TRBD2. There are 17 residues in the CDR3. Germline CDR1 MDHEN, CDR2 SYDVKM. V was clipped by 1 base and J by 3 bases; unmatched bases: 6. The CDR3 DNA is TGTGCCAGCAGTTTATCACTAGCGGGAGTTCAAACAGATACGCAGTATTTT. Encoded protein: CASSLSLAGVQTDTQYF. Looking up the rest from reference TRBV28 and TRBJ2-3 gives the full variable domain: DVKVTQSSRYLVKRTGEKVFLECVQDMDHENMFWYRQDPGLGLRLIYFSYDVKMKEKGDIPEGYSVSREKKERFSLILESASTNQTSMYLCASSLSLAGVQTDTQYFGPGTRLTVL.

This clonotype was detected many times. This rearrangement joins TRBV3-1 to TRBJ1-2; D gene unclear. CDR1 and CDR2 from the germline V gene are LGHDT and YNNKEL (reference sequence). CDR3 size: 13 residues. Trimming left V 1 base short and J 2 bases short, with 5 bases between. The CDR3 protein is CASSQGLNYGYTF. Here the CDR3 DNA reads TGTGCCAGCAGCCAAGGGCTGAACTATGGCTACACCTTC.

This clonotype has just one count. This may come from a read error, since a much larger clone is one base off. Written as DNA, the CDR3 is TGTGCCAGCAGCTTATTCAGCAATGAAAAACTGTTTTTT. Protein product: CASSLFSNEKLFF. The chain is built from TRBV7-9 and TRBJ1-4, with D uncertain. Trimming took 2 bases from V and 5 from J, leaving 6 bases between them. This CDR3 spans 13 amino acids. Germline CDR1 is SEHNR and CDR2 is FQNEAQ (reference sequence).